These T cell receptor beta chains were read from a single sample in a study of tumor-infiltrating lymphocytes in primary liver carcinoma. Via MiXCR, TCRdb re-called the multiplex PCR reads, giving one row per CDR3 protein. The sample shows around 100,000 distinct CDR3 sequences, 55% to 70% of them seen only once. The sample comprised liver tumor tissue from sampling region 5. These receptors all come from an older woman with primary liver carcinoma and hepatitis B virus infection. Both conserved end residues are trimmed from each CDR3. The order of the fields is J gene, CDR3 length, clone size, V gene, CDR3 protein. Some rows mark clone size as missing; the rest say once, few, many or name a class of expanded clone.

j_call: TRBJ2-1; cdr3_length: 15; clone_size: -; v_call: TRBV13; cdr3_aa: ASSLSGRVSPYNEQF
j_call: TRBJ2-4; cdr3_length: 11; clone_size: many; v_call: TRBV12-3/TRBV12-4; cdr3_aa: ASSQNRWNIQY
j_call: TRBJ1-5; cdr3_length: 13; clone_size: once; v_call: TRBV4-1; cdr3_aa: ASSQGHAPGLPQH
j_call: TRBJ2-3; cdr3_length: 14; clone_size: -; v_call: TRBV6-4; cdr3_aa: ASSDDSRGPADTQY
j_call: TRBJ2-3; cdr3_length: 14; clone_size: -; v_call: TRBV6-6; cdr3_aa: TSSYELASSTDTQY
j_call: TRBJ1-1; cdr3_length: 13; clone_size: -; v_call: TRBV9; cdr3_aa: ATLKKGRDYTEAF
j_call: TRBJ2-1; cdr3_length: 18; clone_size: once; v_call: TRBV11-2; cdr3_aa: ASSRRLAGGPGDSHNEQF
j_call: TRBJ2-3; cdr3_length: 12; clone_size: many; v_call: TRBV5-6; cdr3_aa: ASSRQTRTDTQY
j_call: TRBJ1-5; cdr3_length: 10; clone_size: many; v_call: TRBV6-1; cdr3_aa: ASNRGGQVWH
j_call: TRBJ2-3; cdr3_length: 13; clone_size: many; v_call: TRBV5-1; cdr3_aa: ASATSGSPPDTQY
j_call: TRBJ2-7; cdr3_length: 12; clone_size: few; v_call: TRBV7-8; cdr3_aa: ASSLIINTYELY
j_call: TRBJ1-2; cdr3_length: 10; clone_size: many; v_call: TRBV29-1; cdr3_aa: SVENFGYGYT
j_call: TRBJ2-1; cdr3_length: 12; clone_size: -; v_call: TRBV7-9; cdr3_aa: ASTLEGGYNEQF
j_call: TRBJ2-3; cdr3_length: 12; clone_size: many; v_call: TRBV7-9; cdr3_aa: ASTLGLAGDTQY
j_call: TRBJ1-2; cdr3_length: 11; clone_size: -; v_call: TRBV7-9; cdr3_aa: VSSRGLVYGYT
j_call: TRBJ2-1; cdr3_length: 16; clone_size: -; v_call: TRBV7-9; cdr3_aa: ASRHLLAGGPKLNEQL
j_call: TRBJ2-3; cdr3_length: 13; clone_size: once; v_call: TRBV24-1; cdr3_aa: ATSDLESDTDTQC
j_call: TRBJ2-7; cdr3_length: 15; clone_size: -; v_call: TRBV5-4; cdr3_aa: ASSLRRGSGGIREQY
j_call: TRBJ2-7; cdr3_length: 10; clone_size: -; v_call: TRBV2; cdr3_aa: ASSIQGREQN
j_call: TRBJ2-1; cdr3_length: 11; clone_size: -; v_call: TRBV11-2; cdr3_aa: ASSWTDGAEQF
j_call: TRBJ2-1; cdr3_length: 11; clone_size: -; v_call: TRBV29-1; cdr3_aa: STATSLYNEQF
j_call: TRBJ2-7; cdr3_length: 12; clone_size: many; v_call: TRBV11-2; cdr3_aa: ASSPGLAEREQY
j_call: TRBJ2-2; cdr3_length: 15; clone_size: -; v_call: TRBV18; cdr3_aa: ASSPTTGGQNIGELF
j_call: TRBJ2-4; cdr3_length: 14; clone_size: many; v_call: TRBV30; cdr3_aa: AWSVPSLWEENIQY
j_call: TRBJ1-5; cdr3_length: 14; clone_size: many; v_call: TRBV7-9; cdr3_aa: ASSLVGQGENQPQH
j_call: TRBJ1-2; cdr3_length: 14; clone_size: few; v_call: TRBV4-1; cdr3_aa: ASSQDRWTESGGYT
j_call: TRBJ2-1; cdr3_length: 12; clone_size: -; v_call: TRBV11-2; cdr3_aa: TSSPQRSSGEQF
j_call: TRBJ2-1; cdr3_length: 16; clone_size: -; v_call: TRBV11-3; cdr3_aa: ASSLGQGGRTGFNEQF
j_call: TRBJ2-5; cdr3_length: 13; clone_size: -; v_call: TRBV5-1; cdr3_aa: ASGPADSRKETQY
j_call: TRBJ2-3; cdr3_length: 12; clone_size: -; v_call: TRBV6-1; cdr3_aa: ASSRERETDTQY
j_call: TRBJ1-1; cdr3_length: 12; clone_size: -; v_call: TRBV5-1; cdr3_aa: TSSVAGGDTEAF
j_call: TRBJ2-5; cdr3_length: 13; clone_size: -; v_call: TRBV11-2; cdr3_aa: ASSLDQGPQETEY
j_call: TRBJ2-2; cdr3_length: 14; clone_size: many; v_call: TRBV5-1; cdr3_aa: ASSLGTGTHTGELF
j_call: TRBJ1-2; cdr3_length: 14; clone_size: many; v_call: TRBV30; cdr3_aa: AWSVRVRDRGYGYT
j_call: TRBJ2-1; cdr3_length: 15; clone_size: -; v_call: TRBV4-2; cdr3_aa: VSSQAVFSGSGDEQF
j_call: TRBJ2-7; cdr3_length: 9; clone_size: -; v_call: TRBV6-2/TRBV6-3; cdr3_aa: ASNTGVEQY
j_call: TRBJ2-1; cdr3_length: 13; clone_size: -; v_call: TRBV24-1; cdr3_aa: ATSDLGGTVNEQF
j_call: TRBJ2-5; cdr3_length: 10; clone_size: -; v_call: TRBV11-3; cdr3_aa: TSSIDTETQY
j_call: TRBJ2-7; cdr3_length: 13; clone_size: many; v_call: TRBV4-1; cdr3_aa: ASSQDNTEYNEQY
j_call: TRBJ2-3; cdr3_length: 11; clone_size: medium-sized; v_call: TRBV6-2/TRBV6-3; cdr3_aa: ASSYADVVTQY
j_call: TRBJ2-1; cdr3_length: 11; clone_size: large; v_call: TRBV11-2; cdr3_aa: ASSWTSGGEQF
j_call: TRBJ2-7; cdr3_length: 12; clone_size: many; v_call: TRBV5-1; cdr3_aa: ASSLASGSYEQY
j_call: TRBJ2-3; cdr3_length: 14; clone_size: -; v_call: TRBV12-3/TRBV12-4; cdr3_aa: DSSDVGSGRAYTHY
j_call: TRBJ1-6; cdr3_length: 12; clone_size: -; v_call: TRBV10-2; cdr3_aa: ASSEGGKNSPLH
j_call: TRBJ2-1; cdr3_length: 11; clone_size: many; v_call: TRBV6-5; cdr3_aa: ASSGSGSHEQF